This T cell receptor beta chain emerged from a study of blood T cell repertoires in COVID-19. Assay: immunoSEQ multiplex PCR; the TCRdb copy retains only in-frame clones and omits some. The sample consists of about 100,000 clones, about nine tenths of them appearing once. Germline-derived CDR1 and CDR2 are SGHNT and YYREEE (reference sequence). CDR3 length equals 17 residues. The V and J ends lost 4 bases and 6 bases, in that order; junction bases with no gene match: 9. This TCR came from a man in his sixties with acute or convalescent COVID-19. This chain links TRBV5-4 with TRBJ2-1; 14 bases match TRBD2. Sequenced material: peripheral blood. The CDR3 protein is CASSPPGLAGVSNEQFF. The CDR3 nucleotides read TGTGCCAGCAGCCCCCCGGGACTAGCGGGAGTATCCAATGAGCAGTTCTTC. Filled out from reference TRBV5-4 and TRBJ2-1, the complete variable domain reads ETGVTQSPTHLIKTRGQQVTLRCSSQSGHNTVSWYQQALGQGPQFIFQYYREEENGRGNFPPRFSGLQFPNYSSELNVNALELDDSALYLCASSPPGLAGVSNEQFFGPGTRLTVL.